Described below is a single T cell receptor (beta chain) sequence and its context. Its cognate antigen is unknown. The entry originates in a study of radiation and T cells in renal cell carcinoma. Germline CDR1 reads MGHRA; CDR2 reads YSYEKL. The V and J ends lost 0 bases and 7 bases respectively, with 16 bases between them. The length of the CDR3 is 16 residues. The data were produced by immunoSEQ multiplex PCR, yet TCRdb's version contains in-frame clones alone and is incomplete. Of about 24,000 clones listed, roughly 60% are singletons. Study-level points and caveats: Irradiated tumors held more dominant CDR3 motifs than control tumors.

Sample treatment: treatment-naive control, cytoreductive nephrectomy. Controls were unirradiated tumors from treatment-naive cytoreductive nephrectomy patients. The TCR sequence derives from a man between 40 and 49 years old with renal cell carcinoma. This sample comprised tumor tissue, obtained from a patient whose treatment was nephrectomy without radiotherapy. The chain has TRBV4-1 and TRBJ2-1; D is undetermined. CDR3 DNA sequence: TGCGCCAGCAGCCAAGATGAGGAAGGGTATCTGAATGAGCAGTTCTTC. Its translation is CASSQDEEGYLNEQFF.